The 9 T cell receptor beta chains given below trace back to one sample, sequenced in a study of technical replicates of blood from several donors. Clones were read by immunoSEQ multiplex PCR, and TCRdb kept only the in-frame ones, dropping some. The profile shows fewer than 60,000 clones, more than 85% of them singletons. The sequencing input was PBMCs. These receptors were taken from a human donor in good health. Some clones in this sample may be carry-over from other donors' samples.

The gene calls are TRBV30 and TRBJ1-6; tentatively, D is TRBD1 (5 bases). This CDR3 is 16 amino acids long. Germline loops: CDR1 GTSNPN, CDR2 SVGIG (reference sequence). The V and J ends lost 0 bases and 9 bases respectively, with 18 bases between them. The CDR3 sequence is CAWSVLDGFRGSPLHF. CDR3 sequence (DNA): TGTGCCTGGAGTGTGTTGGACGGCTTTAGGGGTTCACCCCTCCACTTT. The complete variable domain, with remaining parts taken from reference TRBV30 and TRBJ1-6, reads SQTIHQWPATLVQPVGSPLSLECTVEGTSNPNLYWYRQAAGRGLQLLFYSVGIGQISSEVPQNLSASRPQDRQFILSSKKLLLSDSGFYLCAWSVLDGFRGSPLHFGNGTRLTVT.

This clone was counted once. This rearrangement joins TRBV6-5 to TRBJ1-2; 9 nucleotides align to TRBD1. The J segment lost 7 bases and the V segment lost 2 bases, leaving 5 bases of the junction unmatched. The CDR3 loop spans 14 amino acids. Germline CDR1 MNHEY, CDR2 SVGAGI. The CDR3 loop is CASSYNRGPGGYTF. Here the CDR3 DNA reads TGTGCCAGCAGTTACAACAGGGGGCCTGGTGGCTACACCTTC.

J is TRBJ2-2 and V is TRBV7-2; D is uncertain. The CDR3 contains 13 residues. Germline loops: CDR1 SGHTA, CDR2 FQGNSA. V dropped 6 bases and J dropped 1 base, with 6 bases sitting between them. CDR3 nucleotides: TGTGCCAGCAGGAGCGAGAACACCGGGGAGCTGTTTTTT. It encodes CASRSENTGELFF.

The CDR3 DNA reads TGTGCCAGCACACCTCACTCAGATACGCAGTATTTT. It codes for CASTPHSDTQYF. This chain uses TRBV2 with TRBJ2-3; D gene unclear. The V and J ends lost 7 bases and 4 bases respectively, with 9 bases between them. Germline loops: CDR1 SNHLY, CDR2 FYNNEI. The CDR3 has 12 residues.

This rearrangement joins TRBV6-5 to TRBJ2-2; D not certain. Germline V lookup: CDR1 MNHEY, CDR2 SVGAGI. The CDR3 consists of 16 residues. V gave up 2 bases and J gave up 1 base, with 11 bases separating them. CDR3 DNA sequence: TGTGCCAGCAGTTACGGTACTAATTTGAACACCGGGGAGCTGTTTTTT. Protein sequence: CASSYGTNLNTGELFF.

This clone was recorded only once. V usage is TRBV5-1 and J usage is TRBJ2-5; 9 bases are a match to TRBD2. The CDR3 contains 15 residues. V dropped 2 bases and J dropped 2; count of bases not matched to a gene: 4. CDR1 and CDR2 (germline): SGHRS, YFSETQ. Here the CDR3 reads CASSFLAGLQETQYF. CDR3 bases: TGCGCCAGCAGCTTTCTAGCGGGACTGCAAGAGACCCAGTACTTC.

The chain is built from TRBV7-2 and TRBJ1-2; no definite D call. CDR1 and CDR2 (germline): SGHTA, FQGNSA. This CDR3 region has 14 residues. The V gene lost 5 bases and the J gene lost 2 bases, with 12 bases spanning the gap. The CDR3 DNA sequence: TGTGCCAGCAGCCAATCACGGGAAAACTATGGCTACACCTTC. Residues: CASSQSRENYGYTF.

The chain links TRBV6-5 to TRBJ2-1; TRBD2 is a possible D gene (6 bases). The germline gives CDR1 MNHEY, CDR2 SVGAGI. The CDR3 loop spans 15 amino acids. The ends were cut back, 2 bases at V and 1 base at J, with 9 bases in the middle. CDR3 sequence (DNA): TGTGCCAGCAGTTACGCGGGGCGGTCCTACAATGAGCAGTTCTTC. This translates into CASSYAGRSYNEQFF.

At least ten counts were recorded for this clone. The genes are TRBV6-4 and TRBJ2-1; weak D call: TRBD1 (8 bases). The V end lost 4 bases, the J end lost 9 bases, and 19 bases lay between the germline ends. The CDR3 covers 15 residues. The germline gives CDR1 MRHNA, CDR2 SNTAGT. CDR3 residues: CASSGGQGGGSEQFF. The CDR3, as DNA: TGTGCCAGCAGTGGAGGACAGGGAGGGGGCAGTGAGCAGTTCTTC.